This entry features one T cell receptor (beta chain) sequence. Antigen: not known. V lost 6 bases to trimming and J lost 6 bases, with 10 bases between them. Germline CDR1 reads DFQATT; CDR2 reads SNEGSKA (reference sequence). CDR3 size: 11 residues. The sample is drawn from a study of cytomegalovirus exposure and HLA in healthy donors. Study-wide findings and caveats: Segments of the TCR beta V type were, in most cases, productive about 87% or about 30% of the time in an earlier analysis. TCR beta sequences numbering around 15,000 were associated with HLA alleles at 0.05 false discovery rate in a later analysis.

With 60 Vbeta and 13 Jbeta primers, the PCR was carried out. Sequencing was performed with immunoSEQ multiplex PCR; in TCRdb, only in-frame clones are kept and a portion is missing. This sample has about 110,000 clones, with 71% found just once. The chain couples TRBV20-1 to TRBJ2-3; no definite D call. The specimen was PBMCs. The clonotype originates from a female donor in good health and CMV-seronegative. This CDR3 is CSANTVDTQYF. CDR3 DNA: TGCAGTGCCAACACAGTGGATACGCAGTATTTT.